These 31 T cell receptor beta chains originate from one sample sequenced in a study of response to subunit inactivated influenza vaccine (dated by TCRdb to between 2017 and 2018). The receptor library was made with RT-PCR. This sample was sequenced with an Illumina HiSeq 2500. The public sequencing data were trimmed at Q25 with fastp and processed into clonotypes with MiXCR by TCRdb, which kept only in-frame beta chains. CDR3 protein duplicates are merged, each entry listing the most common genes and DNA. The table for this sample lists 700,000 to 900,000 distinct CDR3 sequences; 20% to 25% of them were counted only once. Of the sample, approximately 10% falls within the top ten clones. Sequencing used PBMCs from blood, obtained around 5 days after vaccination. The source of these receptors is a man aged 50-60 years who received an inactivated influenza vaccine. Donor details come from another sample of the same person, matched by shared clones.

In this sample, this clonotype turned up many times. The chain carries TRBV24-1 and TRBJ2-2; D is uncertain. V was clipped by 0 bases and J by 4 bases, with 5 bases between them. CDR1 is KGHDR and CDR2 is SFDVKD in the germline V gene. The CDR3 sequence is 14 residues long. For the CDR3, the DNA is TGTGCCACCAGTGATTTGCGCGGCACCGGGGAGCTGTTTTTT. Translation gives CATSDLRGTGELFF.

This rearrangement joins TRBV7-9 to TRBJ2-7; D not certain. Trimming shortened V by 2 bases and J by 6 bases, and 11 bases separated the two germline ends. This CDR3 region has 13 residues. Per germline, CDR1 SEHNR and CDR2 FQNEAQ (reference sequence). CDR3 in amino acids: CASSLNSLSEQYF. The DNA of the CDR3 is TGTGCCAGCAGCTTAAACTCCCTTTCCGAGCAGTACTTC.

J is TRBJ1-2 and V is TRBV20-1; no clear D gene. The CDR3 is 12 residues long. V was shortened by 2 bases and J by 2 bases, with 6 bases between the two germline ends. Germline V gene lookup returns CDR1 DFQATT and CDR2 SNEGSKA (reference sequence). The CDR3 loop reads CSARPGNYGYTF. The CDR3 DNA follows: TGCAGTGCTAGACCGGGAAACTATGGCTACACCTTC.

This clonotype was seen a handful of times. The genes are TRBV20-1 and TRBJ2-6; TRBD2 might be the D (5 bases). The germline V and J ends were trimmed by 4 bases and 1 base, with 17 bases remaining between them. CDR1 and CDR2 from the germline V gene are DFQATT and SNEGSKA (reference sequence). The CDR3 spans 17 residues. The CDR3 nucleotides read TGCAGTGCTATGCCCGGGAACCGGAGGTCTGGGGCCAACGTCCTGACTTTC. The encoded protein is CSAMPGNRRSGANVLTF.

The CDR3 reads CANPTSGRLNSSYEQYF. The CDR3 nucleotides are TGTGCCAACCCGACTAGCGGGAGACTAAATAGCTCCTACGAGCAGTACTTC. The chain is built from TRBV10-3 and TRBJ2-7, with 12 positions matching TRBD2. Trimming took 10 bases from V and 0 from J; bases not matched to a gene: 13. Looked up from germline, CDR1 is ENHRY and CDR2 is SYGVKD. This CDR3 has 17 amino acids.

This clonotype has only one observation. The rearrangement uses TRBV7-9 and TRBJ2-1; D possibly corresponds to TRBD2 (5 bases). Germline CDR1 and CDR2: SEHNR and FQNEAQ (reference sequence). Trimming pared 5 bases from V and 7 bases from J, leaving 21 bases between. CDR3 length: 16 residues. For the CDR3, the DNA is TGTGCCAGCAGCACTACGAACTCGGGGTGGGAGAATGAGCAGTTCTTC. The encoded protein is CASSTTNSGWENEQFF.

The V and J genes are TRBV12-3 or TRBV12-4 and TRBJ2-7; the match to TRBD2 covers 8 bases. Germline trimming cut 4 bases from V and 2 bases from J; bases unmatched to any gene: 4. The CDR3 runs 14 residues. Here the CDR3 DNA reads TGTGCCAGCAGTTCGACTAGCGAAACCTACGAGCAGTACTTC. It translates to CASSSTSETYEQYF.

This clonotype was picked up a small number of times. This sequence joins TRBV7-6 and TRBJ2-1; 11 bases are a match to TRBD2. Trimming cost V 4 bases and J 7 bases; bases outside gene matches: 9. Germline CDR1 is SGHVS and CDR2 is FNYEAQ. This CDR3 has 16 amino acids. The CDR3 sequence is CASSSDSGRATNEQFF. The CDR3 region has the DNA TGTGCCAGCAGCTCAGATAGCGGGAGGGCCACGAATGAGCAGTTCTTC.

The chain combines TRBV7-2 with TRBJ2-7; 7 bases fit TRBD1. CDR3 length: 14 amino acids. The germline V gene encodes CDR1 SGHTA and CDR2 FQGNSA. Germline trimming cut 1 base from V and 6 bases from J; bases unmatched to any gene: 6. The CDR3 region is CASSLVQGESEQYF. CDR3 nucleotide sequence: TGTGCCAGCAGCTTAGTTCAGGGGGAAAGCGAGCAGTACTTC.

This clonotype was found a few times. The rearrangement links TRBV5-1 to TRBJ2-3; D unresolved. V shed 1 base and J shed 5 bases, with 14 bases lying between them. This CDR3 spans 15 amino acids. Germline CDR1 reads SGHRS; CDR2 reads YFSETQ. Here the CDR3 DNA reads TGCGCCAGCAGCTTGCAGCAACCCGACCTAGATACGCAGTATTTT. Amino acids: CASSLQQPDLDTQYF.

The rearrangement links TRBV24-1 to TRBJ2-3; 7 nucleotides match TRBD1. The CDR3 length is 16 residues. CDR1 is KGHDR and CDR2 is SFDVKD in the germline V gene. V trimming: 4 bases; J trimming: 2 bases; junction bases outside the gene matches: 8. CDR3 in amino acids: CATSDTGTEITDTQYF. CDR3 coding DNA: TGTGCCACCAGTGACACCGGGACAGAAATCACAGATACGCAGTATTTT.

This clonotype was seen ten or more times. This chain uses TRBV4-3 with TRBJ2-2, with 8 bases matching TRBD2. V lost 1 base to trimming and J lost 4 bases; unmatched junction nucleotides: 5. Per the germline V gene, CDR1 is LGHNA and CDR2 is YSLEER. There are 16 residues in the CDR3. The CDR3 is CASSQGSGSSTGELFF. In DNA form, the CDR3 reads TGCGCCAGCAGCCAAGGAAGCGGGAGTAGCACCGGGGAGCTGTTTTTT.

This clonotype showed up just a few times. This sequence joins TRBV3-1 and TRBJ1-1; 7 bases fit TRBD1. CDR1 LGHDT and CDR2 YNNKEL come from the germline V gene (reference sequence). Trimming cost V 0 bases and J 4 bases; bases outside gene matches: 8. The CDR3 covers 16 residues. The CDR3, as DNA: TGTGCCAGCAGCCAAGACACAGGGGTCTTTGGCACTGAAGCTTTCTTT. Translation gives CASSQDTGVFGTEAFF.

At least ten counts were recorded for this clonotype. Compared with germline, one end of the junction differs, possibly owing to a read error. V and J are TRBV12-3 or TRBV12-4 and TRBJ2-2; TRBD2 matches 7 bases. The CDR3 sequence is 15 residues long. DNA for the CDR3: TGTGCCAGCAGTCTAGCGGCTGTCGTTGCCGGGGAGCTGTTTTTT. Its protein is CASSLAAVVAGELFF.

The rearrangement joins TRBV18 to TRBJ2-1, with 12 bases matching TRBD2. CDR1 is KGHSH and CDR2 is LQKENI in the germline V gene. Trimming took 0 bases from V and 9 from J; bases not matched to a gene: 9. The CDR3 spans 17 residues. CDR3 DNA sequence: TGTGCCAGCTCACCACCGGGACTAGCGGGTCTCCTTGCTGAGCAGTTCTTC. This sequence encodes CASSPPGLAGLLAEQFF.

The CDR3 DNA is TGTGCCACCAGTGAGCGGACGGCCCTCGATGAGCAGTTCTTC. Its translation: CATSERTALDEQFF. This chain connects TRBV24-1 to TRBJ2-1; D uncertain. Germline V gene lookup returns CDR1 KGHDR and CDR2 SFDVKD. The V and J ends lost 4 bases and 8 bases respectively, with 14 bases between them. The CDR3 consists of 14 residues.

This clonotype has ten or more counts. The chain uses TRBV20-1 and TRBJ2-1, with D unresolved. CDR3 length: 13 amino acids. CDR1 and CDR2 from the germline V gene are DFQATT and SNEGSKA (reference sequence). With 0 bases removed from V and 4 bases from J, the gap between germline ends came to 7 bases. The CDR3 sequence is CSARDPLYNEQFF. The CDR3, as DNA: TGCAGTGCTAGAGACCCATTATACAATGAGCAGTTCTTC.

In its sample, this clonotype was seen many times. V usage is TRBV12-3 or TRBV12-4 and J usage is TRBJ1-1; TRBD1 matches 10 bases. V shed 8 bases and J 4 bases; nucleotides not matched to a gene: 1. This CDR3 spans 12 amino acids. CDR3 residues: CASRDRGTEAFF. The CDR3 DNA sequence: TGTGCCAGCCGGGACAGGGGCACTGAAGCTTTCTTT.

This clonotype was found many times. The chain carries TRBV12-3 or TRBV12-4 and TRBJ1-2; a possible D gene is TRBD1 (5 bases). Trimming removed 8 bases from V and 4 bases from J, with 17 bases in between. This CDR3 is 14 amino acids long. The DNA of the CDR3 is TGTGCCAGCGGGAAGGGACTTCCGATCTATGGCTACACCTTC. Encoded protein: CASGKGLPIYGYTF.

The J gene is TRBJ2-7, the V gene TRBV3-1; D call uncertain. Germline V CDR1 and CDR2: LGHDT, YNNKEL (reference sequence). Trimming cost V 0 bases and J 5 bases, with 5 bases left between them. The CDR3 covers 12 residues. As DNA, the CDR3 is TGTGCCAGCAGCCAAGAACGGCACGAGCAGTACTTC. Translation: CASSQERHEQYF.

This clonotype has a count of ten or more. The rearrangement links TRBV5-6 to TRBJ2-2, with TRBD1 matching over 8 bases. The trim removed 2 bases at V and 2 bases at J, leaving 2 bases unmatched. Germline V CDR1 and CDR2: SGHDT, YYEEEE. CDR3 length equals 15 residues. The CDR3 loop reads CASSLQGVNTGELFF. The CDR3 DNA follows: TGTGCCAGCAGCTTACAGGGGGTCAACACCGGGGAGCTGTTTTTT. Using reference TRBV5-6 and TRBJ2-2 for the parts outside the CDR3, the full variable domain is DAGVTQSPTHLIKTRGQQVTLRCSPKSGHDTVSWYQQALGQGPQFIFQYYEEEERQRGNFPDRFSGHQFPNYSSELNVNALLLGDSALYLCASSLQGVNTGELFFGEGSRLTVL.

This chain joins TRBV4-1 and TRBJ2-5, with 7 bases matching TRBD1. The germline gives CDR1 MGHRA, CDR2 YSYEKL. This CDR3 has 14 residues. Trimming cost V 3 bases and J 3 bases; bases outside gene matches: 4. CDR3 sequence: CASSQAQGEETQYF. CDR3 DNA sequence: TGCGCCAGCAGCCAGGCTCAGGGGGAAGAGACCCAGTACTTC.

This clonotype was detected only a few times. The chain recombines TRBV6-5 with TRBJ1-2; 7 bases agree with TRBD1. The CDR3 contains 17 residues. V was pared by 0 bases and J by 4 bases, with 11 bases of the junction left unmatched. Germline CDR1 and CDR2: MNHEY and SVGAGI. As DNA, the CDR3 is TGTGCCAGCAGTTACTCGGAAAGAACAGGGGCGGGCTATGGCTACACCTTC. Amino acid sequence: CASSYSERTGAGYGYTF.

This clonotype appeared a few times. V usage is TRBV28 and J usage is TRBJ1-4; no clear D. This CDR3 comprises 12 residues. The V end lost 4 bases, the J end lost 5 bases, and 5 bases lay between the germline ends. Germline-derived CDR1 and CDR2 are MDHEN and SYDVKM. The CDR3 DNA sequence: TGTGCCAGCAGTTCACAGAATGAAAAACTGTTTTTT. Its translation: CASSSQNEKLFF. The full variable domain, in which reference TRBV28 and TRBJ1-4 provide the parts outside the CDR3, is DVKVTQSSRYLVKRTGEKVFLECVQDMDHENMFWYRQDPGLGLRLIYFSYDVKMKEKGDIPEGYSVSREKKERFSLILESASTNQTSMYLCASSSQNEKLFFGSGTQLSVL.

The sample holds a few counts of this clonotype. This chain joins TRBV9 and TRBJ2-2, with D perhaps given as TRBD1 or TRBD2 (5 bases each). The V and J ends lost 3 bases and 5 bases respectively, with 14 bases between them. The CDR3 contains 15 residues. From germline, CDR1 is SGDLS and CDR2 YYNGEE. The CDR3 reads CASSASLGGTGELFF. The CDR3 DNA reads as TGTGCCAGCAGCGCCTCCCTTGGGGGTACCGGGGAGCTGTTTTTT.

The V call is TRBV29-1, the J call TRBJ1-1, with D tentatively TRBD1 (6 bases). This CDR3 comprises 13 residues. V lost 6 bases, J lost 2 bases, and 13 bases lay in between. Germline values: CDR1 SQVTM, CDR2 ANQGSEA. CDR3 sequence: CSVAPGANTEAFF. The CDR3 bases are TGCAGCGTAGCCCCGGGGGCTAACACTGAAGCTTTCTTT.

This clonotype was recorded only once. The germline gene is not matched at one end of the junction; a read error may be the cause. The rearrangement uses TRBV7-9 and TRBJ1-1, with unresolved D. CDR3 length: 14 residues. The germline V gene has CDR1 SEHNR and CDR2 FQNEAQ (reference sequence). The CDR3 loop reads CASSSFDGFTEALF. In DNA form, the CDR3 reads TGTGCCAGCAGCTCCTTCGACGGATTCACTGAAGCTCTCTTT.

This clonotype has only a few counts. The chain links TRBV29-1 to TRBJ2-5; D possibly corresponds to TRBD2 (6 bases). V lost 8 bases and J lost 2, with 21 bases in between. From germline, CDR1 is SQVTM and CDR2 ANQGSEA. This CDR3 contains 15 residues. CDR3 in DNA: TGCAGCTCACGACGGACTAAGGGCCTACAAGAGACCCAGTACTTC. It yields the protein CSSRRTKGLQETQYF.

The V call is TRBV28, the J call TRBJ2-3, with 9 bases matching TRBD2. The ends lost 10 bases at V and 2 bases at J; junction bases unmatched: 4. Germline CDR1 reads MDHEN; CDR2 reads SYDVKM. The CDR3 loop spans 13 amino acids. The CDR3 reads CATAGGDTDTQYF. CDR3 in DNA: TGTGCCACCGCGGGGGGGGACACAGATACGCAGTATTTT.

The V call is TRBV20-1, the J call TRBJ2-1; 11 bases line up with TRBD2. This CDR3 region has 14 residues. Germline V gene data show CDR1 as DFQATT and CDR2 as SNEGSKA (reference sequence). The J segment lost 2 bases and the V segment lost 6 bases, leaving 3 bases of the junction unmatched. The CDR3 loop is CSAQGLAAYNEQFF. The CDR3 DNA is TGCAGTGCCCAGGGACTAGCGGCCTACAATGAGCAGTTCTTC.

The chain links TRBV20-1 to TRBJ1-1; D gene unclear. The CDR3 consists of 14 residues. The germline gives CDR1 DFQATT, CDR2 SNEGSKA (reference sequence). Trimming removed 3 bases at V and 1 base at J, with 12 bases between. This CDR3 is CSASLGHTNTEAFF. The CDR3 nucleotides are TGCAGTGCTAGCTTGGGTCACACGAACACTGAAGCTTTCTTT.